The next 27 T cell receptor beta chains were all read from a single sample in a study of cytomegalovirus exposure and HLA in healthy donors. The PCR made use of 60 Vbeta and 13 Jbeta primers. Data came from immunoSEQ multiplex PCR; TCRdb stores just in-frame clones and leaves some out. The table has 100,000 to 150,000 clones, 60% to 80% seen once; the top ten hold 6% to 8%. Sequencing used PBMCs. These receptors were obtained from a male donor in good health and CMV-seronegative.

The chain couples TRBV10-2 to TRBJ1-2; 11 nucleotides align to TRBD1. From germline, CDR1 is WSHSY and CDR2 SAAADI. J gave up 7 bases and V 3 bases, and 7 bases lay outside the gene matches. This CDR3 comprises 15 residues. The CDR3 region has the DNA TGCGCCAGCAGTGACCGGACAGGGGGCAACCGTGGCTACACCTTC. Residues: CASSDRTGGNRGYTF.

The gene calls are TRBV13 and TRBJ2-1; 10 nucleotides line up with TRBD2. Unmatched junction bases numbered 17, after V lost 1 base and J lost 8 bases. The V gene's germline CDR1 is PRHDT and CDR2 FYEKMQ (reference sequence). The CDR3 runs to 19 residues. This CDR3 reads CASSLEGMFSGRKGDEQFF. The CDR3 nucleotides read TGTGCCAGCAGCTTAGAAGGGATGTTTAGCGGGAGGAAGGGCGATGAGCAGTTCTTC.

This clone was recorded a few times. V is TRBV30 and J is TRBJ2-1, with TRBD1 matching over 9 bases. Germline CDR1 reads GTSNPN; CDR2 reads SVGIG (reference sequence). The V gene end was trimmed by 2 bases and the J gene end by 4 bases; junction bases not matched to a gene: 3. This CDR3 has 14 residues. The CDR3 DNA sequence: TGTGCCTGGAGTTCTGGGACAGGGTACAATGAGCAGTTCTTC. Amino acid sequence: CAWSSGTGYNEQFF.

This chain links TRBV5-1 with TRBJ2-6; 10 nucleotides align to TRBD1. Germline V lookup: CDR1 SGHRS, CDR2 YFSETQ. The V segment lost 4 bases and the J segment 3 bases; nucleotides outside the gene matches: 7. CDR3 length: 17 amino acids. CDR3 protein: CASSRIDRGLGANVLTF. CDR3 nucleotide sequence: TGCGCCAGCAGCCGGATCGACAGGGGGCTTGGGGCCAACGTCCTGACTTTC. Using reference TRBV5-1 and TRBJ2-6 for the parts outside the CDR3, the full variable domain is KAGVTQTPRYLIKTRGQQVTLSCSPISGHRSVSWYQQTPGQGLQFLFEYFSETQRNKGNFPGRFSGRQFSNSRSEMNVSTLELGDSALYLCASSRIDRGLGANVLTFGAGSRLTVL.

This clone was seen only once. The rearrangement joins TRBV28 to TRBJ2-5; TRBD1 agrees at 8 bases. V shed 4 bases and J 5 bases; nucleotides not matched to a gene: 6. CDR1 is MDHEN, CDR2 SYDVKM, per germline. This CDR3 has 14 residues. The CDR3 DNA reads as TGTGCCAGCAGTTCCCGGACAGGGTTGGAGACCCAGTACTTC. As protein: CASSSRTGLETQYF.

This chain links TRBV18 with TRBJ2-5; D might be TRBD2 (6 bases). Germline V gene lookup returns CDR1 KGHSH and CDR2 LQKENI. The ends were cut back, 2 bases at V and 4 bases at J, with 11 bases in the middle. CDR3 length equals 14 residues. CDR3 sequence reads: CASSPNRGRETQYF. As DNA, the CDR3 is TGTGCCAGCTCACCAAATCGGGGGAGAGAGACCCAGTACTTC.

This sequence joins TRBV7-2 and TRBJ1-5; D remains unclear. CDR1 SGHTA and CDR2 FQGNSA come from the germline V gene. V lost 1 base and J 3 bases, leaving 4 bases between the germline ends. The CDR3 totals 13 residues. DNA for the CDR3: TGTGCCAGCAGCTTAGACTACAATCAGCCCCAGCATTTT. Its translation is CASSLDYNQPQHF.

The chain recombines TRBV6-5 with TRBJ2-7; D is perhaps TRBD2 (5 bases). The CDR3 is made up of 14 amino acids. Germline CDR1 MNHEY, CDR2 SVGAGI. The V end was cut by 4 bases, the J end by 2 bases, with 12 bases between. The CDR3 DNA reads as TGTGCCAGCAGTTTGTGGCCGAGGGCCTACGAGCAGTACTTC. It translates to CASSLWPRAYEQYF.

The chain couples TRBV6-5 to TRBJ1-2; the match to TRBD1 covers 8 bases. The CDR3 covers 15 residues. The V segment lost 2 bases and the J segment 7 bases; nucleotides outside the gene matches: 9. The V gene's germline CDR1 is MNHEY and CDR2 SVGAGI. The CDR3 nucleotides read TGTGCCAGCAGTTACATATCTGGACAGGGCGGTGGCTACACCTTC. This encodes CASSYISGQGGGYTF.

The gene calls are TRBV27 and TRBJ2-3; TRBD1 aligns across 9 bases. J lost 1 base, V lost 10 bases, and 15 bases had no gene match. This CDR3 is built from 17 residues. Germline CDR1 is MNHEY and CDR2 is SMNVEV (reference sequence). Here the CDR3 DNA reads TGTGCCACCAAGGGACAGGGACGGGCCTCCCGCACAGATACGCAGTATTTT. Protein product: CATKGQGRASRTDTQYF.

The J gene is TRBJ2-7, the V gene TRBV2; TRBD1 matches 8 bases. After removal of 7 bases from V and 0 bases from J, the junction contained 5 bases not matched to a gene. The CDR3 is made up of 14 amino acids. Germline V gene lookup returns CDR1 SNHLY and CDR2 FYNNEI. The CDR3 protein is CASKRDRSSYEQYF. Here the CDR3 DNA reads TGTGCCAGCAAGAGGGACAGGAGCTCCTACGAGCAGTACTTC.

CDR3 amino acids: CASIPRGGEGDTQYF. CDR3 DNA sequence: TGTGCCAGCATCCCCAGAGGGGGGGAGGGAGATACGCAGTATTTT. The chain joins TRBV2 to TRBJ2-3, with TRBD2 as a possible D gene (7 bases). This CDR3 comprises 15 residues. Trimming removed 7 bases from V and 5 bases from J, with 19 bases in between. Germline CDR1 and CDR2: SNHLY and FYNNEI.

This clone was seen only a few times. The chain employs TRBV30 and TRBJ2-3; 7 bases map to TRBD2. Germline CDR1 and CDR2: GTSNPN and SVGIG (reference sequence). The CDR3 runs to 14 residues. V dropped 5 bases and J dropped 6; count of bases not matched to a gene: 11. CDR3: CAWDAGAGEDTQYF. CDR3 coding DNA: TGTGCCTGGGACGCCGGGGCGGGAGAGGATACGCAGTATTTT.

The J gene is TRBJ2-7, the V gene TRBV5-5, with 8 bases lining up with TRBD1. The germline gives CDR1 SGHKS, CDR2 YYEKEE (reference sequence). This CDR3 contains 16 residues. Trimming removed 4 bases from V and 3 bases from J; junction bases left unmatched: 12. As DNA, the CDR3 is TGTGCCAGCAGCCCAATAACCCACACAGGGGGCTACGAGCAGTACTTC. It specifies CASSPITHTGGYEQYF.

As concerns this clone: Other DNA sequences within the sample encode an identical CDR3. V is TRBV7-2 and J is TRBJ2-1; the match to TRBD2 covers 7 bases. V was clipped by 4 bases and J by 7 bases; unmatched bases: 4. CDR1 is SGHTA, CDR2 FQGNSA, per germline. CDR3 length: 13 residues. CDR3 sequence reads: CASSSRAGNEQFF. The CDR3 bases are TGTGCCAGCAGCTCCCGAGCGGGGAATGAGCAGTTCTTC.

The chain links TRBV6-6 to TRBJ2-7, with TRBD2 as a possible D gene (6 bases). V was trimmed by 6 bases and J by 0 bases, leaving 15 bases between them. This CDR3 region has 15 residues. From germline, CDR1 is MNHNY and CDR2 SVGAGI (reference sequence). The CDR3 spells CASSPLANHSYEQYF. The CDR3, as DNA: TGTGCCAGCAGCCCACTAGCCAACCACTCCTACGAGCAGTACTTC.

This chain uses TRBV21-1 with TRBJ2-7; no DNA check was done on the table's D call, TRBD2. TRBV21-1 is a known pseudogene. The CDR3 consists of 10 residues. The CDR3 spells CASSTIEQYF. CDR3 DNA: TGTGCCAGCAGCACTATTGAGCAGTACTTC.

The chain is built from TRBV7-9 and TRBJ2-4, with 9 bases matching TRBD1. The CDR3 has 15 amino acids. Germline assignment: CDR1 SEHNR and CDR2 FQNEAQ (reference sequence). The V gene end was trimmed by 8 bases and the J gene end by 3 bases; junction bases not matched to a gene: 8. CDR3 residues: CASGPPGQGKNIQYF. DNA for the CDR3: TGTGCCAGCGGCCCCCCGGGACAGGGCAAAAACATTCAGTACTTC.

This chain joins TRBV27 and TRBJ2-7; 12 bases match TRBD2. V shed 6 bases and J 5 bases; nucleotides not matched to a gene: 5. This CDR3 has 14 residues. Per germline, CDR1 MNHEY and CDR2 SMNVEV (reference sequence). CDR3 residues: CASSLAGGPHEQYF. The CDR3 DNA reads TGTGCCAGCAGCCTAGCGGGAGGGCCCCACGAGCAGTACTTC.

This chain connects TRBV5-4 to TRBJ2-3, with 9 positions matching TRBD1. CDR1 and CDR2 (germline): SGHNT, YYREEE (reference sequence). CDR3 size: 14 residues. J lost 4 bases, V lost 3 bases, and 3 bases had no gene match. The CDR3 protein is CASSWRQGADTQYF. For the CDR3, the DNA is TGTGCCAGCAGCTGGAGACAGGGGGCAGATACGCAGTATTTT. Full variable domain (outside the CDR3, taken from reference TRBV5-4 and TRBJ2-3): ETGVTQSPTHLIKTRGQQVTLRCSSQSGHNTVSWYQQALGQGPQFIFQYYREEENGRGNFPPRFSGLQFPNYSSELNVNALELDDSALYLCASSWRQGADTQYFGPGTRLTVL.

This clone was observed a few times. The CDR3, as DNA: TGCGCCAGCAGTCAAGGACACCCCACTGAAGCTTTCTTT. Its translation is CASSQGHPTEAFF. The chain is built from TRBV23-1 and TRBJ1-1, with a possible D match to TRBD1 (5 bases). TRBV23-1 counts as an open reading frame of uncertain function. The V gene lost 2 bases and the J gene lost 4 bases, with 8 bases spanning the gap. The CDR3 is 13 amino acids.

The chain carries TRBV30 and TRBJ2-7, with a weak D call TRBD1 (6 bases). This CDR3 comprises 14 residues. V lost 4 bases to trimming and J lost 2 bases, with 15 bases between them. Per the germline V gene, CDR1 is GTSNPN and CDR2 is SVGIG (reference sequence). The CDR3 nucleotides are TGTGCCTGGATCCCGGCAGGGGTCCCCTACGAGCAGTACTTC. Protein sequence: CAWIPAGVPYEQYF. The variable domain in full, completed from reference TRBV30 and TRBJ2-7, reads SQTIHQWPATLVQPVGSPLSLECTVEGTSNPNLYWYRQAAGRGLQLLFYSVGIGQISSEVPQNLSASRPQDRQFILSSKKLLLSDSGFYLCAWIPAGVPYEQYFGPGTRLTVT.

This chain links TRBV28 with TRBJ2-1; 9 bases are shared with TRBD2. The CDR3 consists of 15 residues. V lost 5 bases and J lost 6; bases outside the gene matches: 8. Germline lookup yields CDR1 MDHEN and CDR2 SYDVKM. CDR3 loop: CASSNSGRLGNEQFF. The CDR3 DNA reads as TGTGCCAGCAGTAATAGCGGGAGATTAGGCAATGAGCAGTTCTTC. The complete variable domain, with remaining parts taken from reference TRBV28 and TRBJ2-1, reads DVKVTQSSRYLVKRTGEKVFLECVQDMDHENMFWYRQDPGLGLRLIYFSYDVKMKEKGDIPEGYSVSREKKERFSLILESASTNQTSMYLCASSNSGRLGNEQFFGPGTRLTVL.

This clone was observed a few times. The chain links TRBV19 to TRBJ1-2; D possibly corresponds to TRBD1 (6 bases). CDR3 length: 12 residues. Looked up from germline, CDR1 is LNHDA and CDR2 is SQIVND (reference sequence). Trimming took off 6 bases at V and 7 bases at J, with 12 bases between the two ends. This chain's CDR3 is CASRAGAGGYTF. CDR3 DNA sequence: TGTGCCAGTAGGGCAGGGGCCGGTGGCTACACCTTC.

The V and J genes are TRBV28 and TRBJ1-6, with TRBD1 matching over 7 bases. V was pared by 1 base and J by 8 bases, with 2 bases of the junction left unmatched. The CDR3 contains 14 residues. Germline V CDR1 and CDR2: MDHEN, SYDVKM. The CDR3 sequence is CASSLFQGDSPLHF. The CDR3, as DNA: TGTGCCAGCAGTTTATTCCAGGGGGATTCACCCCTCCACTTT.

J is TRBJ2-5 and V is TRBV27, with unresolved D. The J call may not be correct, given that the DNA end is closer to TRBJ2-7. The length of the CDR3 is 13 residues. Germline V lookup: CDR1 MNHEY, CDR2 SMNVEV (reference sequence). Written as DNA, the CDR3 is TGTGCCAGCAGTTTACTTGGGGCCTACGAGCAGTACTTC. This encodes CASSLLGAYEQYF.

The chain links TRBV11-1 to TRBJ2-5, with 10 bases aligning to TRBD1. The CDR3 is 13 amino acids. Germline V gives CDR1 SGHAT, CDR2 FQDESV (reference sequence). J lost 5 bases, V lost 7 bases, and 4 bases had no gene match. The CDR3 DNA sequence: TGTGCCAGCACTGACAGGGGGCGGGAGACCCAGTACTTC. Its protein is CASTDRGRETQYF.